These T cell receptor beta chains were read from a single sample in a study of regulatory T cells in long-lasting Graves disease. TCRdb processed the multiplex PCR reads anew with MiXCR; each CDR3 protein has one entry. Of over 300,000 distinct CDR3 sequences listed, less than 20% are singletons. This material consisted of peripheral blood mononuclear cells (PBMCs), taken at new diagnosis, from a patient treated with antithyroid drugs. All receptors come from a female donor with Graves disease. Each CDR3 is given with its conserved first and last residue.

J: TRBJ1-3; V: TRBV12-5; CDR3: CASGRRQGRNTIYF
J: TRBJ1-4; V: TRBV7-6; CDR3: CASSSYSTVNEKLFF
J: TRBJ2-4; V: TRBV12-3/TRBV12-4; CDR3: CASSSAPGQGADKNIQYF
J: TRBJ1-5; V: TRBV12-3/TRBV12-4; CDR3: CASSFVGSNQPQHF
J: TRBJ1-3; V: TRBV4-1; CDR3: CASSQDWGTGNTIYF
J: TRBJ2-2; V: TRBV3-1; CDR3: CASSQDRPGRTYTGELFF
J: TRBJ2-2; V: TRBV24-1; CDR3: CATSGERDRHILNTGELFF
J: TRBJ2-5; V: TRBV20-1; CDR3: CSALRQGEETQYF
J: TRBJ2-7; V: TRBV12-3/TRBV12-4; CDR3: CASSPARYEQYF
J: TRBJ1-5; V: TRBV12-3/TRBV12-4; CDR3: CASNTQGPPQPQHF
J: TRBJ2-1; V: TRBV6-2/TRBV6-3; CDR3: CASIKREGLDEQFF
J: TRBJ1-5; V: TRBV10-1; CDR3: CASISRDRGPYSNQPQHF
J: TRBJ1-2; V: TRBV4-3; CDR3: CASSQPGAYGYTF
J: TRBJ2-1; V: TRBV6-1; CDR3: CASSPDRALRNEQFF
J: TRBJ2-5; V: TRBV7-9; CDR3: CASSLIPGEETQYF
J: TRBJ1-1; V: TRBV3-1; CDR3: CASTSEGSPEAFF
J: TRBJ2-7; V: TRBV7-6; CDR3: CASSLLLGQGEQYF
J: TRBJ2-7; V: TRBV7-2; CDR3: CASSVEVPEQYF
J: TRBJ1-1; V: TRBV4-1; CDR3: CASSQVRRGRNTEAFF
J: TRBJ1-1; V: TRBV10-1; CDR3: CASKDGYNTEAFF
J: TRBJ1-1; V: TRBV28; CDR3: CASKDPGTTEAFF
J: TRBJ2-7; V: TRBV20-1; CDR3: CSARPTDREQYF
J: TRBJ2-6; V: TRBV7-9; CDR3: CASRLGGSGASVLTF
J: TRBJ1-5; V: TRBV7-7; CDR3: CASSLGTDQPQHF